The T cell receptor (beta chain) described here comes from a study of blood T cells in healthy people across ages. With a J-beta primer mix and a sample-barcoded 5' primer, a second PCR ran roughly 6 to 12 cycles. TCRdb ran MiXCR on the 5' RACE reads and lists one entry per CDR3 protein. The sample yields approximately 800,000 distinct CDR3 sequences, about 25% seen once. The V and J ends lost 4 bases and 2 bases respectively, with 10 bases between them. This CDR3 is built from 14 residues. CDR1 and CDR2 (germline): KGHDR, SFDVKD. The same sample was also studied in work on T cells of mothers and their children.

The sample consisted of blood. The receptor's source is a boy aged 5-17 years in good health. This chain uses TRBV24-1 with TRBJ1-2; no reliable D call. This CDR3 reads CATSELTQNYGYTF. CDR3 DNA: TGTGCCACCAGTGAATTGACCCAAAACTATGGCTACACCTTC.